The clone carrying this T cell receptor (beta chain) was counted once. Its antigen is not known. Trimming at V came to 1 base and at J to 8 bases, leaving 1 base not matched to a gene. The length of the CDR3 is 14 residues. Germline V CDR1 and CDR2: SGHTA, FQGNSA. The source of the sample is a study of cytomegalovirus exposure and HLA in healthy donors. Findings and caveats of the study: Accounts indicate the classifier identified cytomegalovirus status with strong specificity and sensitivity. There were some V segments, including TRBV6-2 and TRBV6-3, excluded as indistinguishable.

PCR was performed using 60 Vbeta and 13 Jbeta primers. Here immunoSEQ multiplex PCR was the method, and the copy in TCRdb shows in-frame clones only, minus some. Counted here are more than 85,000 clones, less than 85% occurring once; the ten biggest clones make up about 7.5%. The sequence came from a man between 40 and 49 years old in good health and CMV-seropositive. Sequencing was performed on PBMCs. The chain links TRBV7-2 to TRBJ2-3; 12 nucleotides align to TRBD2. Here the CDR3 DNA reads TGTGCCAGCAGCTTAGGACTAGCGGGAGCTACGCAGTATTTT. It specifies CASSLGLAGATQYF.